This record concerns one T cell receptor beta chain sequence. This specimen belongs to a study of T-cell reconstitution after alpha-beta-depleted transplantation in children. A TCRbeta library incorporating unique molecular identifiers was prepared. TCRdb passed the PCR reads through MiXCR, listing each CDR3 protein once. The sample has almost 400,000 distinct CDR3 sequences; around 21% are singletons. Looked up from germline, CDR1 is SQVTM and CDR2 is ANQGSEA. Trimming took 4 bases from V and 0 from J, leaving 12 bases between them. The CDR3 is 14 amino acids. This chain links TRBV29-1 with TRBJ2-5, with D uncertain. The starting material was PBMCs from the stem cell graft donor, obtained from the stem cell graft. The clonotype comes from a human donor who donated a stem cell graft to a child with acute myeloid leukemia. The CDR3 region is CSVVGRSNQETQYF. Here the CDR3 DNA reads TGCAGCGTTGTCGGCAGGAGTAACCAAGAGACCCAGTACTTC.